The clone carrying this T cell receptor beta chain showed up just once. Its specificity is not known. The record originates from a study of blood T cells in healthy people across ages. The use of a sample-barcoded 5' primer and a J-beta primer mix characterized a second PCR of about 6 to 12 cycles. One entry per CDR3 protein results from TCRdb running MiXCR on the 5' RACE reads. The sample yields about 400,000 distinct CDR3 sequences, 45% to 65% seen once. CDR1 is SGHTA and CDR2 is FQGNSA in the germline V gene. Trimming took 4 bases from V and 4 from J; bases not matched to a gene: 10. This CDR3 is built from 16 residues. PBMCs numbering at least 7 million were isolated per sample. RNA extraction gave at least 5.5 micrograms of total RNA per sample. Study-level points and caveats: More naive CD4+ cells and higher diversity were found in long-lived than in aged donors. The lack of PBMC sorting stopped any conclusive naive versus antigen-experienced comparison.

Sequenced sample: blood. The clonotype originates from a man between 60 and 75 years old in good health. This sequence joins TRBV7-2 and TRBJ1-1; 9 bases match TRBD1. The CDR3, as DNA: TGTGCCAGCAGCTCGGACAGGGGACGCAGGGGCACTGAAGCTTTCTTT. Translated, it gives CASSSDRGRRGTEAFF.